The T cell receptor (beta chain) under discussion was sequenced for a study of cytomegalovirus exposure and HLA in healthy donors. Amplification used 60 Vbeta primers and 13 Jbeta primers. The protocol was immunoSEQ multiplex PCR, while the TCRdb copy is restricted to in-frame clones and leaves out a portion. The sample lists over 100,000 clones, roughly 70% occurring once. CDR3 length: 14 amino acids. Germline CDR1 is SGHRS and CDR2 is YFSETQ. The V segment lost 5 bases and the J segment 4 bases; nucleotides outside the gene matches: 5. Sequenced material: PBMCs. The source is a woman in her thirties in good health and CMV-seronegative. The genes are TRBV5-1 and TRBJ1-1; TRBD1 agrees at 10 bases. Here the CDR3 DNA reads TGCGCCAGCAGAAGCGGACAGGGGGTCACTGAAGCTTTCTTT. Amino acid sequence: CASRSGQGVTEAFF.